The clone carrying this T cell receptor (beta chain) was seen at least ten times. Its target is unknown. TCRdb re-derived calls from the reads in MiXCR, one entry per CDR3 protein. The sample yields 110,000 to 150,000 distinct CDR3 sequences, 5.5% to 8% seen once. The data were obtained in a study of T cell repertoires in cytomegalovirus infection. On the study more broadly: TCR beta signatures that were public indicated CMV infection and matching HLA type. Study-wide results and limits: Ex vivo, HLA-C-restricted CMV-specific TCR beta clonotypes prevailed over the rest of the response.

Germline lookup yields CDR1 SGHTA and CDR2 FQGNSA. This CDR3 comprises 16 residues. Deletions cut 1 base from V and 6 bases from J, with 15 bases between. This receptor was obtained from a human donor in good health (CMV status not recorded). Some clones in this sample may be carry-over from other donors' samples. The sequenced sample was PBMCs. This chain uses TRBV7-2 with TRBJ2-2; possibly TRBD1 or TRBD2 for D (5 bases each). The CDR3 DNA sequence: TGTGCCAGCAGCTTAGGGCTAGGACTGGGGGCCGGGGAGCTGTTTTTT. It is translated as CASSLGLGLGAGELFF.